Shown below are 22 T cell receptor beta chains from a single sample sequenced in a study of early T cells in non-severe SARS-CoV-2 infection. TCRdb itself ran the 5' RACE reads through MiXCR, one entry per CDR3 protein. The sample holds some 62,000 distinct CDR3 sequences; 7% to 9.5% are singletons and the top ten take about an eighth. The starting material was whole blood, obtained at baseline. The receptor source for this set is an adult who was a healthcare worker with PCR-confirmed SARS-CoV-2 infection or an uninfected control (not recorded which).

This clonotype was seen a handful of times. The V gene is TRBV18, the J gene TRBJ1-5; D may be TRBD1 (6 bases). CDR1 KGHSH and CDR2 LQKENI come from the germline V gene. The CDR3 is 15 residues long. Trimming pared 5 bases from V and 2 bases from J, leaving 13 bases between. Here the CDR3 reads CASSEGGLGNQPQHF. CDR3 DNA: TGTGCCAGCTCAGAAGGGGGGTTGGGCAATCAGCCCCAGCATTTT.

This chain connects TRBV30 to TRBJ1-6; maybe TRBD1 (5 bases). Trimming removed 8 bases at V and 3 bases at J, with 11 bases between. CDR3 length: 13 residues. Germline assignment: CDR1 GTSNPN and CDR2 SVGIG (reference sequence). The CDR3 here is CAVGTDYNSPLHF. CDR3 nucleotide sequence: TGTGCCGTTGGGACCGACTATAATTCACCCCTCCACTTT.

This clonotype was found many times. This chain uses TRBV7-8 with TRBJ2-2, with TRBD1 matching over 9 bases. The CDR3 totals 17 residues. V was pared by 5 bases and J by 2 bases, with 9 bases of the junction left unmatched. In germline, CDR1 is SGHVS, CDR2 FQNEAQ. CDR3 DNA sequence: TGTGCCAGCAGCACCACAGACAGGGGGTATAACACCGGGGAGCTGTTTTTT. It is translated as CASSTTDRGYNTGELFF.

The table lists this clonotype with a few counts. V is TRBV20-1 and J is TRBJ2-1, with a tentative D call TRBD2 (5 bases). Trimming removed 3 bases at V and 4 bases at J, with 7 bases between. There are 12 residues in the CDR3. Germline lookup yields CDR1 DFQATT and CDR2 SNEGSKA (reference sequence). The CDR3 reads CSASSGYNEQFF. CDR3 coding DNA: TGCAGTGCTAGCTCGGGATACAATGAGCAGTTCTTC.

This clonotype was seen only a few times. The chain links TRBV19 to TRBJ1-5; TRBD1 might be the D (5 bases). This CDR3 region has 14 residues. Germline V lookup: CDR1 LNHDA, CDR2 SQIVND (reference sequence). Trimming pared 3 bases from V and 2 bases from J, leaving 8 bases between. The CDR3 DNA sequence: TGTGCCAGTAGTATTTGGGGGGGCAATCAGCCCCAGCATTTT. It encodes CASSIWGGNQPQHF.

In DNA, the CDR3 is TGTGCCAGCAGCCGGATGTCAGGACTAAGCTCCTACAATGAGCAGTTCTTC. Residues: CASSRMSGLSSYNEQFF. The genes are TRBV7-3 and TRBJ2-1; D is possibly TRBD2 (6 bases). Germline assignment: CDR1 SGHTA and CDR2 FQGTGA. The CDR3 runs to 17 residues. V lost 5 bases to trimming and J lost 0 bases, with 17 bases between them.

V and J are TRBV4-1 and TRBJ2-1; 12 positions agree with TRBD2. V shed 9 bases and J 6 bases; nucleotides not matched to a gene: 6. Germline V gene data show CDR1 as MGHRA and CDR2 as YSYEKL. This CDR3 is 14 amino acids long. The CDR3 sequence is CASRLAGGRNEQFF. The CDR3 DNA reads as TGCGCCAGTCGGCTAGCGGGAGGGCGCAATGAGCAGTTCTTC.

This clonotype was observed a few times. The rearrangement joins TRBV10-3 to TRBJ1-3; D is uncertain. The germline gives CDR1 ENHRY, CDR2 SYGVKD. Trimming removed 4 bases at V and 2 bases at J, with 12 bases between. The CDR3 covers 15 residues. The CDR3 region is CAISGSLMPGNTIYF. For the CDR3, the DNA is TGTGCCATCAGTGGCAGCCTCATGCCTGGAAACACCATATATTTT.

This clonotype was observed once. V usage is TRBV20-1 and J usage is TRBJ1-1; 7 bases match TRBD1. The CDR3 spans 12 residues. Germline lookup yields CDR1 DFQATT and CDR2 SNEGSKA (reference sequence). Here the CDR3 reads CTQWTGNTEAFF. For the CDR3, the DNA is TGCACTCAGTGGACAGGGAACACTGAAGCTTTCTTT.

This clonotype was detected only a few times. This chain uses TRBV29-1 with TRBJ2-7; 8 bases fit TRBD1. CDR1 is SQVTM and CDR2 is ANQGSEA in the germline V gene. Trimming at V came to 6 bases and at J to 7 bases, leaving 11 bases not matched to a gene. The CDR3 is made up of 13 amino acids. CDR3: CSVYGQGAWEQYF. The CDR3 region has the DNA TGCAGCGTGTATGGGCAGGGGGCTTGGGAGCAGTACTTC.

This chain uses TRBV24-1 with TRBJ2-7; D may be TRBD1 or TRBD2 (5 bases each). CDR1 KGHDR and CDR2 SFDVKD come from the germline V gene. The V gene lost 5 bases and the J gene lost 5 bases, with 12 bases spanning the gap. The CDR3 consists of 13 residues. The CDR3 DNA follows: TGTGCCACCAGTGGCCCGGGACCGGACGAGCAGTACTTC. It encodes CATSGPGPDEQYF.

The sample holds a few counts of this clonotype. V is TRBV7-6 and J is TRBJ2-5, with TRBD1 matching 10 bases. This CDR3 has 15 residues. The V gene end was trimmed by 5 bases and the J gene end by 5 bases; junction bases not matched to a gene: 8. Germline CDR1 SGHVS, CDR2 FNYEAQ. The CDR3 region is CASSPQTGGRETQYF. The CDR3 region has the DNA TGTGCCAGCAGCCCCCAGACAGGGGGCAGGGAGACCCAGTACTTC.

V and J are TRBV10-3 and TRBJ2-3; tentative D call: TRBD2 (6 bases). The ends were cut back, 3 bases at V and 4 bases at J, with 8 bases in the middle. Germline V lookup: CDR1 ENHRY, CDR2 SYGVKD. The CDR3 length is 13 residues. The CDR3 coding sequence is TGTGCCATCAGTGACGGGAGCCCAGATACGCAGTATTTT. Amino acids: CAISDGSPDTQYF.

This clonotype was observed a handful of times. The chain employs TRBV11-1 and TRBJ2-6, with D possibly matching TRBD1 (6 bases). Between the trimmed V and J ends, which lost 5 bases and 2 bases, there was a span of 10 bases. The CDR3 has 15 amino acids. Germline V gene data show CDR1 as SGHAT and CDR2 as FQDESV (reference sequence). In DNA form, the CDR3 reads TGTGCCAGCAGCCGTCAGGGGACTGGGGCCAACGTCCTGACTTTC. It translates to CASSRQGTGANVLTF.

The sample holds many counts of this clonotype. DNA for the CDR3: TGTGCCAGCAGTTACCCGGGACAGGGGGGACCCACAGATACGCAGTATTTT. Translating gives CASSYPGQGGPTDTQYF. The V gene is TRBV6-5, the J gene TRBJ2-3, with 11 bases aligning to TRBD1. The ends lost 2 bases at V and 2 bases at J; junction bases unmatched: 6. The CDR3 totals 17 residues. The germline CDR1 and CDR2 sequences are MNHEY and SVGAGI.

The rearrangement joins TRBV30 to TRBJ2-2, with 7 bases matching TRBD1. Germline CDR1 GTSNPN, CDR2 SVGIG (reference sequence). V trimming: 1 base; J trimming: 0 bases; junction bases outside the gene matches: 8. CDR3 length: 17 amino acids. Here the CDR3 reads CAWSALTGTANTGELFF. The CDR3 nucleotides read TGTGCCTGGAGTGCCCTTACCGGGACAGCGAACACCGGGGAGCTGTTTTTT.

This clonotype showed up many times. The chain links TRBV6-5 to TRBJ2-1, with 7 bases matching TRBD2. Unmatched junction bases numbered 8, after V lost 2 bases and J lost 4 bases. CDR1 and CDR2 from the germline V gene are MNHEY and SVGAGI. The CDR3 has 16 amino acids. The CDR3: CASSYGASGNYNEQFF. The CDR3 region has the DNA TGTGCCAGCAGTTACGGGGCTAGCGGTAATTACAATGAGCAGTTCTTC.

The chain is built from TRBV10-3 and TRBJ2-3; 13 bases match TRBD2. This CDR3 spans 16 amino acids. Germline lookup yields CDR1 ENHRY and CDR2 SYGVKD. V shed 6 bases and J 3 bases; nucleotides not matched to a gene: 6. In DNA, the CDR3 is TGTGCCATCAGAAGACTAGCGGGAGGAGTTACAGATACGCAGTATTTT. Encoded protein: CAIRRLAGGVTDTQYF.

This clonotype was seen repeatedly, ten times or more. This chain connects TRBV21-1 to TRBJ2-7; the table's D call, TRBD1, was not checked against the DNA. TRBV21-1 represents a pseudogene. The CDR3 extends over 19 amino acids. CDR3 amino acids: CASTFTGTGRSPSAYEQYF. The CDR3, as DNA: TGTGCCAGCACCTTCACCGGGACAGGGAGGTCACCCTCCGCGTACGAGCAGTACTTC.

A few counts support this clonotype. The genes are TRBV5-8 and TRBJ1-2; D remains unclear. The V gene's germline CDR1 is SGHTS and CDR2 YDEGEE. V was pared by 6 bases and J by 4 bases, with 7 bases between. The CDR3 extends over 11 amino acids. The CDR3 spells CASTLLYGYTF. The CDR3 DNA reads TGTGCCAGCACCCTGCTCTATGGCTACACCTTC. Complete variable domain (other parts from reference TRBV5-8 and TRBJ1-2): EAGVTQSPTHLIKTRGQQATLRCSPISGHTSVYWYQQALGLGLQFLLWYDEGEERNRGNFPPRFSGRQFPNYSSELNVNALELEDSALYLCASTLLYGYTFGSGTRLTVV.

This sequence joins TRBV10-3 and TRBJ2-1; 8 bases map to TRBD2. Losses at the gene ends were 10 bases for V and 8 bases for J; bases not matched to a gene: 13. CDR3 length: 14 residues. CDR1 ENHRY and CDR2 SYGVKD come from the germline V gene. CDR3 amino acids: CATIRTPGGDEQFF. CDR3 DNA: TGTGCCACCATTCGGACACCCGGGGGGGATGAGCAGTTCTTC.

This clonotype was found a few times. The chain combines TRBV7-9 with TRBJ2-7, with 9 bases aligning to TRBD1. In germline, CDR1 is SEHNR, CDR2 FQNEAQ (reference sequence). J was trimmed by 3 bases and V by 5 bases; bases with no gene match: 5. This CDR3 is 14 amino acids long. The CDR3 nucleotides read TGTGCCAGCAGCCAAGGGACAGGGAGCTACGAGCAGTACTTC. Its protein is CASSQGTGSYEQYF.